This TCR beta chain appears in the sequencing data of a study of shared clonotypes between healthy human individuals. Germline CDR1 and CDR2: SQVTM and ANQGSEA. The CDR3 length is 14 residues. Trimming cost V 2 bases and J 5 bases, with 14 bases left between them. The data were produced by immunoSEQ multiplex PCR, yet TCRdb's version contains in-frame clones alone and is incomplete. The data show 2 million to 2.5 million clones, approximately 94% seen once. As to this clone: Antigen unknown.

Each of the donors was a healthy adult who was HIV-negative and had not had a recent acute infection or vaccination. Study-level points and caveats: Lower generation probabilities were found for non-shared clonotypes than for those shared by all four donors. Represented diversity (both genetic and exposure-history) was limited by the small number of donors.

Input material: naive CD4+ T cells sorted from blood. As to subset: CD45RA+ positively selected. The receptor comes from a man in his late teens or twenties in good health. This rearrangement joins TRBV29-1 to TRBJ2-3; D tentatively reads TRBD1 or TRBD2 (6 bases each). CDR3 nucleotides: TGCAGCGTTGAAAAAGGGGGGCCGGGAGATACGCAGTATTTT. It specifies CSVEKGGPGDTQYF.